This passage covers 25 T cell receptor beta chains from one sample sequenced in a study of glioma-infiltrating T cells. Using RNA template, CDR3s of TCR alpha and beta were amplified with iRepertoire arm-PCR. Using its own MiXCR run on the multiplex PCR reads, TCRdb lists one record per CDR3 protein. The data hold roughly 350,000 distinct CDR3 sequences, with roughly two fifths observed a single time. Material for sequencing was glioma tissue, nonneoplastic brain tissue, or PBMCs (not recorded which). These receptors all come from a human donor with low-grade glioma or glioblastoma, undergoing nonglioma brain surgery, or in good health (not recorded which).

About this clonotype itself: A junction boundary mismatches the germline segment, possibly from a read error. CDR3 DNA sequence: TGCGCCAGCAGTTACTCGCCGGGACAGGGGCGGTACACTGAAGCTTTCTTT. This codes for CASSYSPGQGRYTEAFF. V usage is TRBV6-2 or TRBV6-3 and J usage is TRBJ1-1; 10 bases agree with TRBD1. Germline V gene sequence: CDR1 MNHEY, CDR2 SVGEGT. The CDR3 consists of 17 residues.

The chain has TRBV2 and TRBJ2-1, with D possibly TRBD2 on 5 matching bases. This CDR3 comprises 12 residues. Germline CDR1 SNHLY, CDR2 FYNNEI. V lost 7 bases, J lost 6 bases, and 10 bases lay in between. The DNA of the CDR3 is TGTGCCAGCATACTAGTCCCCAATGAGCAGTTCTTC. Translating it yields CASILVPNEQFF.

Notes on this clonotype: A much bigger clone sits one base away, suggesting this may be a read error. The rearrangement uses TRBV20-1 and TRBJ2-7, with a weak D call TRBD1 (6 bases). V shed 3 bases and J shed 7 bases, with 25 bases lying between them. Germline-derived CDR1 and CDR2 are DFQATT and SNEGSKA (reference sequence). The CDR3 has 16 amino acids. CDR3 in DNA: TGCAGTGCTAGTGCACACGCAGCGGACAGTCACAATGAGCAGTACTTC. It translates to CSASAHAADSHNEQYF.

This sequence joins TRBV2 and TRBJ2-6; D gene uncertain. Trimming left V 5 bases short and J 6 bases short, with 8 bases between. The CDR3 covers 13 residues. The germline gives CDR1 SNHLY, CDR2 FYNNEI. CDR3 in amino acids: CASSSVVANVLTF. The CDR3 DNA reads TGTGCCAGCAGTTCCGTTGTGGCCAACGTCCTGACTTTC.

In the case of this clonotype: At one end, the junction sequence differs from germline, possibly due to a read error. This rearrangement joins TRBV14 to TRBJ1-1; maybe TRBD1 (6 bases). The CDR3 runs 13 residues. CDR1 is SGHDN, CDR2 FVKESK, per germline. Here the CDR3 DNA reads TGTGCCAACAGCTACGGGACACCCATTGCGTCTTTCTTT. Encoded protein: CANSYGTPIASFF.

About this clonotype: A read error may be the cause here, since a much bigger clone is one base away. The V gene is TRBV4-1, the J gene TRBJ2-5; D could derive from TRBD1 or TRBD2 (6 bases each). Germline values: CDR1 MGHRA, CDR2 YSYEKL. The CDR3 totals 14 residues. The CDR3 nucleotides are TGCGCCAGCAACCAAGGGGGGCTACAAGAGACCCAGTACTTC. This gives the protein CASNQGGLQETQYF.

Ten or more counts support this clonotype. J is TRBJ2-5 and V is TRBV27; unclear D gene. The germline V and J ends were trimmed by 6 bases and 2 bases, with 13 bases remaining between them. Germline CDR1 MNHEY, CDR2 SMNVEV (reference sequence). This CDR3 region has 14 residues. CDR3 coding DNA: TGTGCCAGCAGCCCACACCTCCCTCAAGAGACCCAGTACTTC. Its protein product is CASSPHLPQETQYF.

This clonotype was found once. The gene calls are TRBV29-1 and TRBJ2-4, with D perhaps matching TRBD1 (5 bases). From germline, CDR1 is SQVTM and CDR2 ANQGSEA. Trimming stripped 0 bases from V and 0 bases from J, with 6 bases between. This CDR3 spans 14 amino acids. The CDR3 DNA follows: TGCAGCGTTGAAGAGGGGCTAGCCAAAAACATTCAGTACTTC. Translating gives CSVEEGLAKNIQYF.

This clonotype was observed at least ten times. V gene TRBV20-1 combines with J gene TRBJ1-1; 7 bases map to TRBD1. V lost 6 bases and J lost 2; bases outside the gene matches: 15. This CDR3 has 16 residues. Germline V gene data show CDR1 as DFQATT and CDR2 as SNEGSKA (reference sequence). This CDR3 is CSASLGRGRSNTEAFF. CDR3 in DNA: TGCAGTGCCTCACTTGGGAGGGGGCGAAGTAACACTGAAGCTTTCTTT.

This sequence joins TRBV7-2 and TRBJ2-1, with D hard to call. Germline V CDR1 and CDR2: SGHTA, FQGNSA. This CDR3 contains 14 residues. V dropped 6 bases and J dropped 5 bases, with 14 bases sitting between them. The CDR3 reads CASRGLGLNNEQFF. In DNA form, the CDR3 reads TGTGCCAGCAGGGGGTTGGGCCTTAACAATGAGCAGTTCTTC.

This clonotype has just a few counts. V and J are TRBV18 and TRBJ1-6; TRBD1 matches at 7 bases. J gave up 5 bases and V 2 bases, and 9 bases lay outside the gene matches. Looked up from germline, CDR1 is KGHSH and CDR2 is LQKENI. The CDR3 length is 17 residues. The CDR3 here is CASSPNRGNSHNSPLHF. CDR3 bases: TGTGCCAGCTCACCAAACAGGGGCAACTCACATAATTCACCCCTCCACTTT.

The rearrangement joins TRBV27 to TRBJ2-1; D possibly corresponds to TRBD2 (5 bases). The assigned J gene may be wrong: the sequence end matches TRBJ2-7 better. CDR1 is MNHEY, CDR2 SMNVEV, per germline (reference sequence). CDR3 length: 15 residues. CDR3 loop: CASSPSRLAINEQYF. In nucleotides, the CDR3 is TGTGCCAGCAGCCCGTCGAGGCTAGCCATCAACGAGCAGTACTTC.

This clonotype has a count of ten or more. The chain joins TRBV28 to TRBJ2-1; 12 nucleotides agree with TRBD2. CDR1 is MDHEN and CDR2 is SYDVKM in the germline V gene. J gave up 15 bases and V 1 base, and 7 bases lay outside the gene matches. The CDR3 consists of 14 residues. CDR3 amino acids: CASSLSLAGGVVFF. In DNA, the CDR3 is TGTGCCAGCAGTTTATCGCTAGCGGGAGGGGTGGTGTTCTTC.

The genes are TRBV20-1 and TRBJ2-7, with 11 bases matching TRBD2. The V gene's germline CDR1 is DFQATT and CDR2 SNEGSKA (reference sequence). V shed 6 bases and J 3 bases; nucleotides not matched to a gene: 10. There are 15 residues in the CDR3. CDR3 sequence (DNA): TGCAGTGCCCCAAAGAGGACTAGCGGGCACTACGAGCAGTACTTC. It translates to CSAPKRTSGHYEQYF.

The J gene is TRBJ1-3, the V gene TRBV7-9; no clear D gene. CDR1 and CDR2 from the germline V gene are SEHNR and FQNEAQ (reference sequence). Trimming took off 5 bases at V and 0 bases at J, with 14 bases between the two ends. CDR3 length equals 16 residues. The CDR3 coding sequence is TGTGCCAGCAGCCTAACCGGGTTCAGCTCTGGAAACACCATATATTTT. As protein: CASSLTGFSSGNTIYF.

The gene calls are TRBV15 and TRBJ2-7; no definite D call. Per the germline V gene, CDR1 is LNHNV and CDR2 is YYDKDF (reference sequence). The CDR3 consists of 13 residues. Trimming removed 3 bases from V and 2 bases from J, with 8 bases in between. Here the CDR3 DNA reads TGTGCCACCAGCAGGGCCTCAGCCTACGAGCAGTACTTC. Translating gives CATSRASAYEQYF.

This chain joins TRBV27 and TRBJ1-2; 10 bases line up with TRBD1. The CDR3 is 13 amino acids. The V gene end was trimmed by 5 bases and the J gene end by 8 bases; junction bases not matched to a gene: 5. Germline V lookup: CDR1 MNHEY, CDR2 SMNVEV (reference sequence). Here the CDR3 reads CASSPGQGLGYTF. The CDR3 DNA sequence: TGTGCCAGCAGTCCGGGACAGGGGTTGGGCTACACCTTC.

This chain links TRBV5-6 with TRBJ1-5; D unclear. The CDR3 totals 15 residues. Germline CDR1 reads SGHDT; CDR2 reads YYEEEE. Trimming shortened V by 4 bases and J by 4 bases, and 15 bases separated the two germline ends. CDR3 sequence (DNA): TGTGCCAGCAGCCCTGGTGCAGGATCAAATCAGCCCCAGCATTTT. Amino acids: CASSPGAGSNQPQHF.

V gene TRBV4-3 combines with J gene TRBJ2-3; 8 bases line up with TRBD2. The germline gives CDR1 LGHNA, CDR2 YSLEER. V shed 5 bases, J shed 0 bases, and the junction held 10 bases outside the gene matches. The CDR3 consists of 17 residues. CDR3 protein: CASSADLAGFSTDTQYF. The CDR3 nucleotides are TGCGCCAGCAGCGCGGACTTAGCGGGGTTTAGCACAGATACGCAGTATTTT.

As for this clonotype: This may stem from a read error, because a much larger clone lies one nucleotide away. The rearrangement joins TRBV20-1 to TRBJ1-4; D possibly corresponds to TRBD1 (5 bases). Germline-derived CDR1 and CDR2 are DFQATT and SNEGSKA (reference sequence). With 2 bases removed from V and 6 bases from J, the gap between germline ends came to 13 bases. The CDR3 totals 14 residues. DNA of the CDR3: TGCAGTGCTAGACCGACAGCGGGCCATGAAAAACTGTTTTTT. Protein sequence: CSARPTAGHEKLFF.

On this clonotype: A much larger clone is a single base away; this may be a read error. The chain couples TRBV6-2 or TRBV6-3 to TRBJ2-5; possible D gene TRBD1, 6 bases. Germline V gene lookup returns CDR1 MNHEY and CDR2 SVGEGT. Trimming shortened V by 4 bases and J by 6 bases, and 21 bases separated the two germline ends. The CDR3 spans 16 residues. Here the CDR3 reads CASSSHGTLVEKTQYF. CDR3 DNA sequence: TGTGCCAGCAGTTCCCACGGGACACTGGTCGAAAAGACCCAGTACTTC.

This clonotype showed up just a few times. This rearrangement joins TRBV28 to TRBJ1-2; 9 bases map to TRBD1. The V segment lost 7 bases and the J segment 4 bases; nucleotides outside the gene matches: 13. Germline lookup yields CDR1 MDHEN and CDR2 SYDVKM. The CDR3 runs 16 residues. The CDR3 reads CASIDLGTGGAYGYTF. CDR3 coding DNA: TGTGCCAGCATTGACTTAGGAACAGGGGGCGCCTATGGCTACACCTTC.

Points on this clonotype: As the CDR3 is not closed by the conserved phenylalanine or tryptophan, this likely results from a read error. The chain couples TRBV6-5 to TRBJ1-1; no reliable D call. Per germline, CDR1 MNHEY and CDR2 SVGAGI. CDR3 size: 15 residues. V was pared by 2 bases and J by 1 base, with 11 bases between. Written as DNA, the CDR3 is TGTGCCAGCAGTTACGCGACAAGGTGGAACACTGAAGCTTTCTCT. Amino acid sequence: CASSYATRWNTEAFS.

The table lists this clonotype with a few counts. The rearrangement uses TRBV20-1 and TRBJ1-2, with a tentative D call TRBD1 (5 bases). With 4 bases removed from V and 5 bases from J, the gap between germline ends came to 23 bases. The CDR3 runs 16 residues. The germline V gene encodes CDR1 DFQATT and CDR2 SNEGSKA (reference sequence). The CDR3 region is CSATPRGPGRIYGYTF. As DNA, the CDR3 is TGCAGTGCTACCCCTAGGGGCCCGGGACGGATTTATGGCTACACCTTC.

This chain joins TRBV7-2 and TRBJ2-1, with 8 bases that match TRBD2. The V gene's germline CDR1 is SGHTA and CDR2 FQGNSA. The CDR3 is 15 amino acids. The V and J ends lost 6 bases and 4 bases, in that order; junction bases with no gene match: 8. This chain's CDR3 is CASRGASGLYNEQFF. CDR3 DNA sequence: TGTGCCAGCAGGGGAGCTAGCGGGCTTTACAATGAGCAGTTCTTC.